This T cell receptor beta chain was recovered during a study of early T cells in non-severe SARS-CoV-2 infection. About the research overall: Chains stayed unpaired after sequencing of bulk RNA from unsorted whole blood.

The germline V gene has CDR1 DFQATT and CDR2 SNEGSKA (reference sequence). V shed 5 bases, J shed 10 bases, and the junction held 14 bases outside the gene matches. The CDR3 is 15 amino acids. This clonotype was counted many times. MiXCR was run by TCRdb on the 5' RACE reads, yielding one entry per CDR3 protein. This repertoire shows some 38,000 distinct CDR3 sequences, around 5.4% found once; its top ten account for approximately 4%. This material consisted of whole blood, taken at baseline. This clonotype was sampled from an adult who was a healthcare worker with PCR-confirmed SARS-CoV-2 infection or an uninfected control (not recorded which). The J gene is TRBJ1-6, the V gene TRBV20-1; 7 nucleotides line up with TRBD1. The CDR3 sequence: CSAPVSEGARSPLHF. CDR3 nucleotides: TGCAGTGCTCCAGTTTCCGAGGGGGCACGATCACCCCTCCACTTT.